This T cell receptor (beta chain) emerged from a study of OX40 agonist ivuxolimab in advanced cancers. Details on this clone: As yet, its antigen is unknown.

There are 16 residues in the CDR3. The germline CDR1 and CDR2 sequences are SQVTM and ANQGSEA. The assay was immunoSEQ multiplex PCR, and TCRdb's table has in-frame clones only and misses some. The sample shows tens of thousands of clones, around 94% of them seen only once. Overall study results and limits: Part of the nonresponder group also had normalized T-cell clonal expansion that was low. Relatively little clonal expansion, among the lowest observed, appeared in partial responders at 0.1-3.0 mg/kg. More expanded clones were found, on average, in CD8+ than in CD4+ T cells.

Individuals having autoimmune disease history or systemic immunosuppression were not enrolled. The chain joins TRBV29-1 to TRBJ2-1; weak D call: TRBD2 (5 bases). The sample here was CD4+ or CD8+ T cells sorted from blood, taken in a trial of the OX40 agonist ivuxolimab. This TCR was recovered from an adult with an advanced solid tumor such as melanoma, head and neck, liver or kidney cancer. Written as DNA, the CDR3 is TGCGGAATTCACGGTGGGAGCCGATCCCCATACAATGAGCAGTTCTTC. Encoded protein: CGIHGGSRSPYNEQFF.